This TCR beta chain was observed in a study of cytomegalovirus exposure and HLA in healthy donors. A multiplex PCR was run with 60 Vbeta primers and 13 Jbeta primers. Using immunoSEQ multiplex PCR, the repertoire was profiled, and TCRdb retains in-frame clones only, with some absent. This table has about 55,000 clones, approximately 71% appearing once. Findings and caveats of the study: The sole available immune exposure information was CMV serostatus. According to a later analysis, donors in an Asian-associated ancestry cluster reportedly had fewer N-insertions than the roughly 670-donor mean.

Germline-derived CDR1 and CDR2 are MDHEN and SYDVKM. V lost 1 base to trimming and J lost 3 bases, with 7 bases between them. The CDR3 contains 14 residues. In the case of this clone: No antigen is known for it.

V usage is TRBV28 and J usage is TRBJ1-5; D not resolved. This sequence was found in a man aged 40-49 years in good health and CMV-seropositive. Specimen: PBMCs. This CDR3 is CASSLSSPNQPQHF. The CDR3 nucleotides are TGTGCCAGCAGTTTATCGTCCCCCAATCAGCCCCAGCATTTT.